This paragraph covers one T cell receptor (beta chain) sequence. The PCR ran on 60 Vbeta and 13 Jbeta primers. TCRdb's copy holds only in-frame clones and misses some; the assay was immunoSEQ multiplex PCR. The sample gives around 150,000 clones, roughly a tenth of which show up once; roughly 1.9% is in the top ten. Trimming left V 0 bases short and J 8 bases short, with 16 bases between. This CDR3 contains 15 residues. Germline V gene lookup returns CDR1 LGHNA and CDR2 YSLEER. This sample stems from a study of cytomegalovirus exposure and HLA in healthy donors. Study information: Across 350 to 500 genotyped donors, about 80% landed in the Caucasian-associated ancestry cluster.

This receptor was taken from a male donor in good health and CMV-seronegative. The rearrangement links TRBV4-3 to TRBJ1-1; D perhaps matches TRBD1 (5 bases). Input material: PBMCs. The CDR3 protein is CASSQDLWGLKEAFF. The CDR3 DNA reads as TGCGCCAGCAGCCAAGATCTGTGGGGACTAAAAGAAGCTTTCTTT.